The rows below give T cell receptor beta chains drawn from one sample of a study of vaccination effects on CD4 cells after COVID-19. The method was immunoSEQ multiplex PCR; TCRdb's version includes in-frame clones alone and lacks a portion of them. The table lists 30,000 to 45,000 clones, about two thirds of them singletons. Which antigens these TCRs recognize remains unknown. This specimen consisted of CD4+ T cells from PBMCs cultured with SARS-CoV-2 spike peptides, obtained before COVID-19 vaccination. The receptors were sampled from a human donor who received a COVID-19 vaccine. Each CDR3 is given without its conserved first and last residue.

TRBV19	14	TRBJ1-5	ASSIAAGEGNQPQH
TRBV30	12	TRBJ2-2	AWSILGFTGELF
TRBV19	11	TRBJ1-1	ASTLRGETEAF
TRBV10-3	10	TRBJ1-2	AMAGQSNGYT
TRBV2	13	TRBJ2-6	ASRLGLSGANVLT
TRBV5-4	13	TRBJ1-6	ASSRQDFYNSPLH
TRBV19	10	TRBJ1-1	ASSDRSREAF
TRBV27	13	TRBJ1-2	ASSLSVNRVWGYT
TRBV30	11	TRBJ1-2	AWSTTGGYGYT
TRBV5-1	14	TRBJ2-7	ASSEDPSGGRYEQY
TRBV27	14	TRBJ2-5	ASSLPGLAGEETQY
TRBV29-1	10	TRBJ2-4	SALGPDNIQY
TRBV5-5	12	TRBJ1-1	ASSFPHQAGATF
TRBV2	13	TRBJ2-2	ASSEASSGIEELF
TRBV5-5	13	TRBJ2-1	ASSFTTGGYNEQF